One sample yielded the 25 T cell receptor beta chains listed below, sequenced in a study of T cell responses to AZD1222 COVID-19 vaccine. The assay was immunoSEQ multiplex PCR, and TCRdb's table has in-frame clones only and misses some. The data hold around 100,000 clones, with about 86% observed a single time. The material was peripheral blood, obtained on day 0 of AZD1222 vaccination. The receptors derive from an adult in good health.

The CDR3 loop is CASSLPGLGETQYF. The CDR3 nucleotides are TGTGCCAGCAGCCTGCCGGGACTGGGAGAGACCCAGTACTTC. The chain carries TRBV5-6 and TRBJ2-5, with a possible D match to TRBD2 (6 bases). V gave up 4 bases and J gave up 4 bases, with 14 bases separating them. This CDR3 has 14 residues. Germline values: CDR1 SGHDT, CDR2 YYEEEE.

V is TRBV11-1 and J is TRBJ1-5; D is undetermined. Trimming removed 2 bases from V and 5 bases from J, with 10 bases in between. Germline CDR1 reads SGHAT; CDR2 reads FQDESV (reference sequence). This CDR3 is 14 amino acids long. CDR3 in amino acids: CASSLSDVDQPQHF. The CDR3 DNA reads TGTGCCAGCAGCTTATCGGACGTCGATCAGCCCCAGCATTTT.

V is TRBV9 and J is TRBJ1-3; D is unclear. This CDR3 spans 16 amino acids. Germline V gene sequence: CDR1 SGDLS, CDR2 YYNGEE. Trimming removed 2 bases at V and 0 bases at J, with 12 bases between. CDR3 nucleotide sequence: TGTGCCAGCAGCGTCGGCCTCCCACGCTCTGGAAACACCATATATTTT. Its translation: CASSVGLPRSGNTIYF.

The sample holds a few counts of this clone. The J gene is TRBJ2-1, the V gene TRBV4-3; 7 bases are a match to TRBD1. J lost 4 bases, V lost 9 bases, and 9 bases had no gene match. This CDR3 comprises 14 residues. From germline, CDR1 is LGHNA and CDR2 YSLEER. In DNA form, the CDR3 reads TGCGCCAGTGCCGCGACAGGGAATTACAATGAGCAGTTCTTC. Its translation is CASAATGNYNEQFF.

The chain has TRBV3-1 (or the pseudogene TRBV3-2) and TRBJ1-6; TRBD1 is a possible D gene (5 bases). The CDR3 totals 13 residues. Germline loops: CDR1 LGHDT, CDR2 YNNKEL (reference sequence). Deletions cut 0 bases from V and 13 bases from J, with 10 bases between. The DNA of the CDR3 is TGTGCCAGCAGCCAAGATTCCAGGGCGCCCCTCCACTTT. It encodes CASSQDSRAPLHF.

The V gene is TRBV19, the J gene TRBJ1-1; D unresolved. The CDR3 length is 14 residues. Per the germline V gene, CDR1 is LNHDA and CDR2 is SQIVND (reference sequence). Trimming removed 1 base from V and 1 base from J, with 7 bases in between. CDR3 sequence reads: CASSIALPNTEAFF. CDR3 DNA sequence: TGTGCCAGTAGTATAGCCTTGCCGAACACTGAAGCTTTCTTT.

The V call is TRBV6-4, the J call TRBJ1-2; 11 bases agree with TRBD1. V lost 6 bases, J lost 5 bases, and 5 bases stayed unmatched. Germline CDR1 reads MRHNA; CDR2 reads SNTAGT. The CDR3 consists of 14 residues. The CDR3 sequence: CASRADRGRYGYTF. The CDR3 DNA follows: TGTGCCAGCAGAGCGGACAGGGGGCGGTATGGCTACACCTTC.

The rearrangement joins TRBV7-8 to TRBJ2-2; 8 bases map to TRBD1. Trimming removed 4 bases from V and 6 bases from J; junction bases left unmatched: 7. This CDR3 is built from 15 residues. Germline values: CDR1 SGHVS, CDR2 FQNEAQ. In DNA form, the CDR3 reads TGTGCCAGCAGCTGGACAGGGTCCGGGGCCGGGGAGCTGTTTTTT. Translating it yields CASSWTGSGAGELFF.

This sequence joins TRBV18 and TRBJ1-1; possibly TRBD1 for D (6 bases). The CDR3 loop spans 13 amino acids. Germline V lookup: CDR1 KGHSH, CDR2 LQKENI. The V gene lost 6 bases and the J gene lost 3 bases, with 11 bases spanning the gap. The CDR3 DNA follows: TGTGCCAGCTCGAGACACAGGGACACTGAAGCTTTCTTT. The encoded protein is CASSRHRDTEAFF.

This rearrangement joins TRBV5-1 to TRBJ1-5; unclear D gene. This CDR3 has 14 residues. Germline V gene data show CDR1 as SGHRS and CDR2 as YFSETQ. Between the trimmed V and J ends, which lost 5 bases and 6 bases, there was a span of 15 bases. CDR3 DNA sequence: TGCGCCAGCAGTCCGTCAGGCCTGGGTCAGCCCCAGCATTTT. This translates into CASSPSGLGQPQHF.

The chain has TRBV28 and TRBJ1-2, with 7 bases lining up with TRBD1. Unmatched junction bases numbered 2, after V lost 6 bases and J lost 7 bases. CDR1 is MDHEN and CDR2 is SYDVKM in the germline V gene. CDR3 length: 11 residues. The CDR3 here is CASSHRGGYTF. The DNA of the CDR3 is TGTGCCAGCAGCCACAGGGGTGGCTACACCTTC.

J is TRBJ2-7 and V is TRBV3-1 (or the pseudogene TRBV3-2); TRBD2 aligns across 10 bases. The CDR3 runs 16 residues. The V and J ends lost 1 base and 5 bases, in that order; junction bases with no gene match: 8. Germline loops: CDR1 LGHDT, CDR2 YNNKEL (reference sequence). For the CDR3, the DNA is TGTGCCAGCAGCCAAGGTCTAGCGGGAGTCGAGAACGAGCAGTACTTC. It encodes CASSQGLAGVENEQYF.

The CDR3 spells CASSLYRDNNQPQHF. CDR3 nucleotides: TGTGCCAGTAGTCTCTACCGGGACAACAATCAGCCCCAGCATTTT. The rearrangement links TRBV19 to TRBJ1-5; TRBD1 might be the D (6 bases). The CDR3 sequence is 15 residues long. CDR1 is LNHDA, CDR2 SQIVND, per germline (reference sequence). V was pared by 5 bases and J by 3 bases, with 14 bases between.

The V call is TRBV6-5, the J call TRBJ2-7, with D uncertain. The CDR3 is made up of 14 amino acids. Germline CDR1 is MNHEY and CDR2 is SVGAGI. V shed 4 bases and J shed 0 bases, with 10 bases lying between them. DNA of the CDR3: TGTGCCAGCAGTTCCTCCTCAGACTCCTACGAGCAGTACTTC. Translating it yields CASSSSSDSYEQYF.

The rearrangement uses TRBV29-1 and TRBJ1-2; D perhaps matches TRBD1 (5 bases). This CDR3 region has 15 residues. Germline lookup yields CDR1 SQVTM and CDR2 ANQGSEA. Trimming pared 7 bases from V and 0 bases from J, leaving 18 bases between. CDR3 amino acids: CSAASDRTTNYGYTF. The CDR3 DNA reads TGCAGCGCCGCATCAGACAGAACCACTAACTATGGCTACACCTTC.

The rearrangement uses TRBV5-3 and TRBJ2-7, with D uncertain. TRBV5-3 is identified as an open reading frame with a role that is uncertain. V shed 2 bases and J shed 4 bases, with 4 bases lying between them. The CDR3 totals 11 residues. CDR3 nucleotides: TGTGCCAGAAGCTTTTATTACGAGCAGTACTTC. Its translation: CARSFYYEQYF.

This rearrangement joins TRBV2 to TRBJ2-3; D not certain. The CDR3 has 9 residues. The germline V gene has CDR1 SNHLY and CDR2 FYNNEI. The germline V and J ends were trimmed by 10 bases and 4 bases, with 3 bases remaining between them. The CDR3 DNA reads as TGTGCCATCCCAGATACGCAGTATTTT. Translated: CAIPDTQYF.

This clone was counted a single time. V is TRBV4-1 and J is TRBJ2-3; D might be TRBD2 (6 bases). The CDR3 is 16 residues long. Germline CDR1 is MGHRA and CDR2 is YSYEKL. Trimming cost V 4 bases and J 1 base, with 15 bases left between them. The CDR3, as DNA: TGCGCCAGCAGCCCCACCAGACTAGAGGGCACAGATACGCAGTATTTT. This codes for CASSPTRLEGTDTQYF.

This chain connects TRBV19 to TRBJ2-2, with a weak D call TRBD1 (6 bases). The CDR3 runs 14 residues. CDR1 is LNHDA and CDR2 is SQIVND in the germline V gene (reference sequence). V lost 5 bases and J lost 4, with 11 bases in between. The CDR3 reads CASSRRTATGELFF. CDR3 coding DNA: TGTGCCAGTAGTCGGCGGACAGCCACCGGGGAGCTGTTTTTT.

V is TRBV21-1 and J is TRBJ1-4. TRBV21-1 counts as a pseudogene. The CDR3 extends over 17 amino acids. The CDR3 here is CASSKAQLAGRQGKLFF. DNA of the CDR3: TGTGCCAGCAGCAAAGCGCAGCTGGCGGGGCGGCAAGGAAAACTGTTTTTT.

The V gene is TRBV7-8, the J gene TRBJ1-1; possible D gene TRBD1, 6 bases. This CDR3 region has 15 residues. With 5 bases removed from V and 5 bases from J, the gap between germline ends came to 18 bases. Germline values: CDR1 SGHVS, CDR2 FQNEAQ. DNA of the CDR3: TGTGCCAGCAGCCCTGAGGGTCGAAGGGGGACTGAAGCTTTCTTT. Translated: CASSPEGRRGTEAFF.

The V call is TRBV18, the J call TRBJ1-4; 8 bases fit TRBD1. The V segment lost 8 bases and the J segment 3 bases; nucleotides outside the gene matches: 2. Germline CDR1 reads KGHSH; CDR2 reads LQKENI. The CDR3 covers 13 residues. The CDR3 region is CASARGPNEKLFF. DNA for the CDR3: TGTGCCAGCGCCAGGGGGCCTAATGAAAAACTGTTTTTT.

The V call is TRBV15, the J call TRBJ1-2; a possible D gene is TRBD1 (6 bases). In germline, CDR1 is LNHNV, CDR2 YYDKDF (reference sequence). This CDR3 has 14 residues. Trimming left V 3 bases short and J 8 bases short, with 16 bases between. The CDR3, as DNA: TGTGCCACCAGCAGTGTTCGGGGGGCGGGAGGCTACACCTTC. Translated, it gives CATSSVRGAGGYTF.

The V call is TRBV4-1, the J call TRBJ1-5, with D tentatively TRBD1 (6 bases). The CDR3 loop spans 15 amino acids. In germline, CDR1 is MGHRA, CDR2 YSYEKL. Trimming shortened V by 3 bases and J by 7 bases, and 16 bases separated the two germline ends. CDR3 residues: CASSHPGELRQPQHF. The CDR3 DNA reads TGCGCCAGCAGCCATCCAGGGGAACTGAGACAGCCCCAGCATTTT.

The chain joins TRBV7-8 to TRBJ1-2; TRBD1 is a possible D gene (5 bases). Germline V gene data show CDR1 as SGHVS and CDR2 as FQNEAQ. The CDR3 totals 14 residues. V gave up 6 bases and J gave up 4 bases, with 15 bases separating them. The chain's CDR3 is CASRDTGGGYGYTF. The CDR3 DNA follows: TGTGCCAGCAGGGACACGGGGGGAGGCTATGGCTACACCTTC. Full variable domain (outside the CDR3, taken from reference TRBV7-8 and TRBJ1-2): GAGVSQSPRYKVAKRGQDVALRCDPISGHVSLFWYQQALGQGPEFLTYFQNEAQLDKSGLPSDRFFAERPEGSVSTLKIQRTQQEDSAVYLCASRDTGGGYGYTFGSGTRLTVV.